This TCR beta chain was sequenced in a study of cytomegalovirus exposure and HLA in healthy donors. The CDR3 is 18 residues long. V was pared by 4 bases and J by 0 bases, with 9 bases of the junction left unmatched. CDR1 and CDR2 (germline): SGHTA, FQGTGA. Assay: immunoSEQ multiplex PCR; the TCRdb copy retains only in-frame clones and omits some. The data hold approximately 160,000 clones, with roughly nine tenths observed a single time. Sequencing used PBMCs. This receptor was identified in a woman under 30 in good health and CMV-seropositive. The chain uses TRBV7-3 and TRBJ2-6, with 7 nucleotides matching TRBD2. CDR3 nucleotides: TGTGCCAGCAGCTCTCTACGGGACTATAGCTCTGGGGCCAACGTCCTGACTTTC. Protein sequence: CASSSLRDYSSGANVLTF.